What follows are 27 T cell receptor beta chains derived from one specimen sequenced in a study of blood T cell repertoires in COVID-19. Method: immunoSEQ multiplex PCR; TCRdb's copy keeps in-frame clones and lacks some. The sample yields fewer than 350,000 clones, around 88% seen once. Specimen: peripheral blood. The source is a woman between 25 and 40 years old with COVID-19, enrolled during active disease.

The chain has TRBV24-1 and TRBJ2-3, with 10 bases fitting TRBD1. The CDR3 extends over 18 amino acids. Trimming at V came to 0 bases and at J to 2 bases, leaving 7 bases not matched to a gene. Germline loops: CDR1 KGHDR, CDR2 SFDVKD. The CDR3 DNA sequence: TGTGCCACCAGTGATTTGAGTTTGGGGACAGGGGACACAGATACGCAGTATTTT. As protein: CATSDLSLGTGDTDTQYF.

This clone appeared a few times. The chain couples TRBV11-1 to TRBJ2-3, with D unclear. The CDR3 covers 11 residues. Looked up from germline, CDR1 is SGHAT and CDR2 is FQDESV (reference sequence). Deletions cut 3 bases from V and 6 bases from J, with 4 bases between. CDR3 sequence: CASSFLDTQYF. The CDR3 DNA sequence: TGTGCCAGCAGCTTTCTGGATACGCAGTATTTT. The whole variable domain, filled in from reference TRBV11-1 and TRBJ2-3, reads EAEVAQSPRYKITEKSQAVAFWCDPISGHATLYWYRQILGQGPELLVQFQDESVVDDSQLPKDRFSAERLKGVDSTLKIQPAELGDSAMYLCASSFLDTQYFGPGTRLTVL.

The CDR3 protein is CASSEYYQGAEQYF. The CDR3 region has the DNA TGTGCCAGCAGTGAATACTATCAGGGGGCTGAGCAGTACTTC. The chain is built from TRBV25-1 and TRBJ2-7; 8 nucleotides line up with TRBD1. The V gene end was trimmed by 0 bases and the J gene end by 7 bases; junction bases not matched to a gene: 5. This CDR3 has 14 amino acids. Germline CDR1 MGHDK, CDR2 SYGVNS.

V usage is TRBV5-1 and J usage is TRBJ2-3; 13 nucleotides align to TRBD2. The CDR3 loop spans 17 amino acids. The J segment lost 2 bases and the V segment lost 4 bases, leaving 7 bases of the junction unmatched. Germline loops: CDR1 SGHRS, CDR2 YFSETQ. CDR3 residues: CASSTQLAGGNTDTQYF. The CDR3 DNA reads as TGCGCCAGCAGCACGCAACTAGCGGGGGGGAACACAGATACGCAGTATTTT.

The V gene is TRBV18, the J gene TRBJ1-4, with 7 bases lining up with TRBD1. Germline CDR1 and CDR2: KGHSH and LQKENI. V dropped 3 bases and J dropped 7; count of bases not matched to a gene: 8. The CDR3 sequence is 15 residues long. The CDR3 reads CASSPGQVGSEKLFF. CDR3 DNA: TGTGCCAGCTCACCTGGACAGGTCGGGAGTGAAAAACTGTTTTTT.

The CDR3 region is CASTQDSHSGNTIYF. The CDR3 nucleotides are TGTGCCAGCACCCAGGACAGCCACTCTGGAAACACCATATATTTT. This rearrangement joins TRBV5-4 to TRBJ1-3; D perhaps matches TRBD1 (6 bases). This CDR3 contains 15 residues. V was cut by 6 bases and J by 0 bases, with 13 bases left in between. The germline V gene encodes CDR1 SGHNT and CDR2 YYREEE (reference sequence).

V and J are TRBV4-3 and TRBJ2-7, with 8 positions matching TRBD1. With 1 base clipped from V and 4 bases from J, the junction kept 9 bases outside the gene matches. The CDR3 has 16 amino acids. Germline V CDR1 and CDR2: LGHNA, YSLEER. CDR3 region: CASSQGTPRQGYEQYF. CDR3 sequence (DNA): TGCGCCAGCAGCCAAGGAACCCCCAGACAGGGGTACGAGCAGTACTTC.

The DNA of the CDR3 is TGTGCCAGCAGCCCCTACACAAGCGGTTCACCCCTCCACTTT. Amino acids: CASSPYTSGSPLHF. This rearrangement joins TRBV6-5 to TRBJ1-6; D is unclear. Looked up from germline, CDR1 is MNHEY and CDR2 is SVGAGI. V was trimmed by 6 bases and J by 9 bases, leaving 15 bases between them. This CDR3 contains 14 residues.

The chain carries TRBV5-6 and TRBJ1-3; tentative D call: TRBD1 (6 bases). The CDR3 has 16 amino acids. The germline CDR1 and CDR2 sequences are SGHDT and YYEEEE. Trimming took off 4 bases at V and 0 bases at J, with 14 bases between the two ends. CDR3 residues: CASSPLTGNSGNTIYF. In nucleotides, the CDR3 is TGTGCCAGCAGCCCCCTTACAGGGAACTCTGGAAACACCATATATTTT.

In its sample, this clone was seen once. The J gene is TRBJ2-7, the V gene TRBV4-1; 8 bases align to TRBD2. Germline-derived CDR1 and CDR2 are MGHRA and YSYEKL. The ends lost 3 bases at V and 3 bases at J; junction bases unmatched: 10. There are 16 residues in the CDR3. The CDR3 loop is CASSHPPGGANYEQYF. The CDR3 DNA reads as TGCGCCAGCAGCCACCCCCCGGGGGGGGCGAACTACGAGCAGTACTTC.

The chain combines TRBV6-5 with TRBJ1-6, with D maybe TRBD1 (6 bases). This CDR3 spans 15 amino acids. Germline V lookup: CDR1 MNHEY, CDR2 SVGAGI. The ends were cut back, 10 bases at V and 10 bases at J, with 23 bases in the middle. CDR3: CATEPSGHGSSPLHF. In DNA form, the CDR3 reads TGTGCCACCGAACCTTCGGGACATGGAAGCTCACCCCTCCACTTT.

This clone was observed a single time. The V and J genes are TRBV27 and TRBJ1-1, with 7 bases identical to TRBD1. CDR3 length: 13 residues. The germline V gene has CDR1 MNHEY and CDR2 SMNVEV (reference sequence). V gave up 5 bases and J gave up 10 bases; unmatched junction bases: 10. CDR3 loop: CASSPHDRVVAFF. The CDR3 coding sequence is TGTGCCAGCAGTCCCCACGACAGGGTGGTAGCTTTCTTT.

The chain recombines TRBV5-6 with TRBJ1-2, with D hard to call. Germline V gene data show CDR1 as SGHDT and CDR2 as YYEEEE. The CDR3 totals 12 residues. V was shortened by 6 bases and J by 5 bases, with 11 bases between the two germline ends. The CDR3 nucleotides read TGTGCCAGCAACTTTGAGGGTTATGGCTACACCTTC. It translates to CASNFEGYGYTF.

V and J are TRBV19 and TRBJ1-2; 8 nucleotides agree with TRBD1. The CDR3 is 16 amino acids. In germline, CDR1 is LNHDA, CDR2 SQIVND (reference sequence). The trim removed 0 bases at V and 2 bases at J, leaving 5 bases unmatched. Written as DNA, the CDR3 is TGTGCCAGTAGTATAGATCCCGGACAGGGAAACTATGGCTACACCTTC. Residues: CASSIDPGQGNYGYTF.

The rearrangement uses TRBV6-1 and TRBJ2-5, with 8 positions matching TRBD2. This CDR3 comprises 16 residues. From germline, CDR1 is MNHNS and CDR2 SASEGT. V lost 0 bases, J lost 5 bases, and 8 bases stayed unmatched. CDR3: CASSEAERGLGETQYF. CDR3 bases: TGTGCCAGCAGTGAAGCCGAGCGGGGGCTTGGGGAGACCCAGTACTTC.

Only one count was recorded for this clone. V is TRBV5-4 and J is TRBJ1-1; no clear D gene. CDR3 size: 15 residues. Trimming stripped 0 bases from V and 1 base from J, with 10 bases between. Per germline, CDR1 SGHNT and CDR2 YYREEE (reference sequence). The CDR3 is CASSLVTSWNTEAFF. The CDR3 coding sequence is TGTGCCAGCAGCTTGGTAACATCATGGAACACTGAAGCTTTCTTT.

V gene TRBV19 combines with J gene TRBJ1-2; TRBD1 aligns across 8 bases. V lost 8 bases, J lost 1 base, and 6 bases stayed unmatched. CDR3 size: 14 residues. CDR1 and CDR2 from the germline V gene are LNHDA and SQIVND (reference sequence). The CDR3: CASVQGVGNYGYTF. The CDR3 DNA follows: TGTGCCAGTGTACAGGGGGTCGGTAACTATGGCTACACCTTC.

The rearrangement links TRBV19 to TRBJ2-5; 7 bases are a match to TRBD1. The germline V gene encodes CDR1 LNHDA and CDR2 SQIVND (reference sequence). This CDR3 contains 13 residues. Trimming at V came to 3 bases and at J to 5 bases, leaving 3 bases not matched to a gene. Written as DNA, the CDR3 is TGTGCCAGTAGTATGGGCAGGGGGGAGACCCAGTACTTC. Translating gives CASSMGRGETQYF.

The V and J genes are TRBV7-9 and TRBJ2-1, with TRBD2 as a possible D gene (7 bases). The CDR3 sequence is 14 residues long. Trimming took off 3 bases at V and 7 bases at J, with 13 bases between the two ends. CDR1 SEHNR and CDR2 FQNEAQ come from the germline V gene (reference sequence). The CDR3 DNA sequence: TGTGCCAGCAGCTTCGACGGGGGGCGGAATGAGCAGTTCTTC. Translation gives CASSFDGGRNEQFF. Supplemented by reference TRBV7-9 and TRBJ2-1, the full variable domain reads DTGVSQNPRHKITKRGQNVTFRCDPISEHNRLYWYRQTLGQGPEFLTYFQNEAQLEKSRLLSDRFSAERPKGSFSTLEIQRTEQGDSAMYLCASSFDGGRNEQFFGPGTRLTVL.

The rearrangement joins TRBV19 to TRBJ1-1, with D maybe TRBD1 (5 bases). Germline V gene lookup returns CDR1 LNHDA and CDR2 SQIVND (reference sequence). The CDR3 totals 12 residues. The DNA for the CDR3 is TGTGGGGCGGGGGGTCCGAACACTGAAGCTTTCTTT. This codes for CGAGGPNTEAFF.

The rearrangement links TRBV28 to TRBJ1-2; D gene uncertain. Germline values: CDR1 MDHEN, CDR2 SYDVKM. V gave up 5 bases and J gave up 13 bases, with 20 bases separating them. The length of the CDR3 is 13 residues. CDR3 in DNA: TGTGCCAGCAGTCCACCCGGAGGACGCGCTCCCACCTTC. It is translated as CASSPPGGRAPTF.

The rearrangement uses TRBV4-3 and TRBJ1-1; 7 bases match TRBD1. The CDR3 totals 15 residues. Germline values: CDR1 LGHNA, CDR2 YSLEER. V was clipped by 1 base and J by 3 bases; unmatched bases: 5. CDR3 residues: CASSQGQGEYTEAFF. CDR3 coding DNA: TGCGCCAGCAGCCAAGGACAGGGAGAGTACACTGAAGCTTTCTTT.

This rearrangement joins TRBV4-3 to TRBJ2-7, with D unresolved. Trimming shortened V by 6 bases and J by 4 bases, and 16 bases separated the two germline ends. The CDR3 is 14 amino acids. Germline CDR1 and CDR2: LGHNA and YSLEER. The CDR3 coding sequence is TGCGCCAGCAGTCTCCGACCCGGGTGGTACGAGCAGTACTTC. This gives the protein CASSLRPGWYEQYF.

The chain employs TRBV28 and TRBJ1-1, with a tentative D call TRBD1 (6 bases). The CDR3 is 13 amino acids. V was cut by 3 bases and J by 10 bases, with 15 bases left in between. Per germline, CDR1 MDHEN and CDR2 SYDVKM. This CDR3 is CASSLLGGRVAFF. The CDR3 DNA reads TGTGCCAGCAGTTTGCTCGGGGGGCGCGTAGCTTTCTTT.

This rearrangement joins TRBV19 to TRBJ1-2; D is ambiguous. The CDR3 sequence is 15 residues long. V was trimmed by 4 bases and J by 0 bases, leaving 12 bases between them. Germline lookup yields CDR1 LNHDA and CDR2 SQIVND (reference sequence). CDR3 sequence: CASSTLTPTNYGYTF. CDR3 nucleotide sequence: TGTGCCAGTAGTACCCTAACGCCGACTAACTATGGCTACACCTTC.

V and J are TRBV6-5 and TRBJ2-1; D might be TRBD1 (7 bases). CDR1 is MNHEY and CDR2 is SVGAGI in the germline V gene. V lost 8 bases and J 8 bases, leaving 13 bases between the germline ends. The CDR3 runs to 12 residues. DNA for the CDR3: TGTGCCAGCGGTCAGGGGGGAGATGAGCAGTTCTTC. This codes for CASGQGGDEQFF.

V gene TRBV5-4 combines with J gene TRBJ2-2, with 8 bases identical to TRBD1. Germline V gene lookup returns CDR1 SGHNT and CDR2 YYREEE (reference sequence). The length of the CDR3 is 15 residues. The V segment lost 4 bases and the J segment 7 bases; nucleotides outside the gene matches: 9. The chain's CDR3 is CASSLRTGSVGELFF. CDR3 DNA: TGTGCCAGCAGCCTTCGGACAGGGTCTGTCGGGGAGCTGTTTTTT.